The 25 T cell receptor beta chains reported below all come from one sample, sequenced in a study of blood T cell repertoires in COVID-19. Here immunoSEQ multiplex PCR was the method, and the copy in TCRdb shows in-frame clones only, minus some. The table shows 120,000 to 150,000 clones, with approximately 84% occurring only once. The sequencing sample was made of peripheral blood. Every receptor here comes from a human donor with acute or convalescent COVID-19. The donor label of this sample is uncertain.

The chain links TRBV6-5 to TRBJ2-7; 8 nucleotides line up with TRBD1. With V trimmed by 6 bases and J by 2 bases, 3 bases remained unmatched. Germline V gene sequence: CDR1 MNHEY, CDR2 SVGAGI. The CDR3 length is 13 residues. CDR3 nucleotide sequence: TGTGCCAGCAGCCAGGACAGGGCCTACGAGCAGTACTTC. It is translated as CASSQDRAYEQYF.

The rearrangement links TRBV5-1 to TRBJ2-7, with 10 bases lining up with TRBD1. The V gene end was trimmed by 2 bases and the J gene end by 4 bases; junction bases not matched to a gene: 6. CDR1 SGHRS and CDR2 YFSETQ come from the germline V gene. This CDR3 is 15 amino acids long. This CDR3 is CASSFWTGGTYEQYV. DNA of the CDR3: TGCGCCAGCAGCTTCTGGACAGGGGGGACATACGAGCAGTACGTC.

This clone was found once. The chain is built from TRBV9 and TRBJ1-3; possibly TRBD1 for D (6 bases). Trimming pared 3 bases from V and 0 bases from J, leaving 10 bases between. CDR1 is SGDLS, CDR2 YYNGEE, per germline. This CDR3 spans 15 amino acids. The CDR3 DNA reads TGTGCCAGCAGCGCGACAGGCAGCTCTGGAAACACCATATATTTT. Amino acids: CASSATGSSGNTIYF.

This rearrangement joins TRBV5-4 to TRBJ2-5; 7 bases fit TRBD2. Germline CDR1 reads SGHNT; CDR2 reads YYREEE (reference sequence). This CDR3 spans 13 amino acids. Trimming at V came to 10 bases and at J to 2 bases, leaving 8 bases not matched to a gene. CDR3 amino acids: CAATRGGQETQYF. CDR3 nucleotide sequence: TGTGCCGCCACCCGCGGGGGACAAGAGACCCAGTACTTC.

This clone was seen just once. The chain links TRBV7-6 to TRBJ2-7; 14 bases are shared with TRBD2. The J segment lost 4 bases and the V segment lost 5 bases, leaving 7 bases of the junction unmatched. Germline V gene sequence: CDR1 SGHVS, CDR2 FNYEAQ. The CDR3 sequence is 16 residues long. The CDR3 nucleotides read TGTGCCAGCAGCGAAGGACTAGCGGGGGGAAAATACGAGCAGTACTTC. It is translated as CASSEGLAGGKYEQYF.

The CDR3 here is CASSVRDTGYGEQFF. The DNA for the CDR3 is TGTGCCAGCAGTGTCCGGGACACAGGGTACGGTGAGCAGTTCTTC. The chain links TRBV2 to TRBJ2-1; tentative D call: TRBD1 (6 bases). V gave up 4 bases and J gave up 9 bases, with 19 bases separating them. The CDR3 runs 15 residues. The germline V gene has CDR1 SNHLY and CDR2 FYNNEI.

J is TRBJ1-1 and V is TRBV11-3; possible D gene TRBD1, 5 bases. The V and J ends lost 1 base and 0 bases respectively, with 6 bases between them. From germline, CDR1 is SGHNT and CDR2 YENEEA. The CDR3 spans 14 residues. The CDR3 sequence: CASSLGQLNTEAFF. The CDR3 DNA reads TGTGCCAGCAGCTTAGGACAGTTGAACACTGAAGCTTTCTTT.

As DNA, the CDR3 is TGTGCCGGGCAACAGGGGACCGGTCAGCCCCAGCATTTT. Encoded protein: CAGQQGTGQPQHF. The rearrangement uses TRBV6-5 and TRBJ1-5; TRBD1 aligns across 7 bases. The CDR3 extends over 13 amino acids. Germline values: CDR1 MNHEY, CDR2 SVGAGI. The ends lost 11 bases at V and 6 bases at J; junction bases unmatched: 10.

The V and J genes are TRBV7-6 and TRBJ1-1, with D uncertain. V lost 1 base to trimming and J lost 2 bases, with 11 bases between them. Germline CDR1 is SGHVS and CDR2 is FNYEAQ. CDR3 length: 15 residues. The CDR3 DNA reads TGTGCCAGCAGCTTAGATAACGCTAGAAACACTGAAGCTTTCTTT. Its protein product is CASSLDNARNTEAFF.

V usage is TRBV6-5 and J usage is TRBJ2-1, with TRBD2 matching over 11 bases. The CDR3 is 16 residues long. Trimming took 0 bases from V and 7 from J; bases not matched to a gene: 5. The germline gives CDR1 MNHEY, CDR2 SVGAGI. The DNA for the CDR3 is TGTGCCAGCAGTTACTCGACTAGCGGGATAGGGAATGAGCAGTTCTTC. It yields the protein CASSYSTSGIGNEQFF.

This chain connects TRBV6-5 to TRBJ2-2, with 9 positions matching TRBD1. The germline gives CDR1 MNHEY, CDR2 SVGAGI. There are 14 residues in the CDR3. The ends lost 7 bases at V and 7 bases at J; junction bases unmatched: 7. The CDR3 DNA reads as TGTGCCAGCAAACAGGGGGCCGAGATCGGGGAGCTGTTTTTT. Translated, it gives CASKQGAEIGELFF.

The table lists this clone with a few counts. The chain employs TRBV4-3 and TRBJ1-5; D ambiguous. The CDR3 has 18 residues. V shed 0 bases and J shed 4 bases, with 19 bases lying between them. The germline CDR1 and CDR2 sequences are LGHNA and YSLEER. The CDR3: CASSQDWSQTYKNQPQHF. The CDR3 nucleotides read TGCGCCAGCAGCCAAGATTGGAGCCAAACATACAAAAATCAGCCCCAGCATTTT.

The CDR3 sequence: CASIPRGNLNYGYTF. In DNA, the CDR3 is TGTGCCAGCATCCCGCGGGGCAACCTTAACTATGGCTACACCTTC. The V call is TRBV6-2 or TRBV6-3, the J call TRBJ1-2; possible D gene TRBD1, 5 bases. V was trimmed by 7 bases and J by 1 base, leaving 16 bases between them. Germline V gives CDR1 MNHEY, CDR2 SVGEGT. The CDR3 contains 15 residues.

The chain uses TRBV21-1 and TRBJ2-7; the table's D gene call, TRBD1, was not cross checked with the DNA. TRBV21-1 is annotated as a pseudogene. CDR3 size: 15 residues. The CDR3 DNA reads TGTGCCAGCAGCAGGGGACAGGGATCCACCTACGAGCAGTACGTC. It translates to CASSRGQGSTYEQYV.

The rearrangement uses TRBV19 and TRBJ2-6, with no clear D. CDR1 is LNHDA and CDR2 is SQIVND in the germline V gene (reference sequence). The V end was cut by 4 bases, the J end by 0 bases, with 10 bases between. The CDR3 is made up of 16 amino acids. The CDR3 region has the DNA TGTGCCAGTAGTAGACTCGACGCCTCTGGGGCCAACGTCCTGACTTTC. Its translation: CASSRLDASGANVLTF.

The gene calls are TRBV6-5 and TRBJ1-1; a weak D match, TRBD1 (6 bases). The CDR3 runs to 15 residues. V dropped 2 bases and J dropped 0 bases, with 10 bases sitting between them. Germline V lookup: CDR1 MNHEY, CDR2 SVGAGI. CDR3 bases: TGTGCCAGCAGTTACAGGGGGGGTATGAACACTGAAGCTTTCTTT. Encoded protein: CASSYRGGMNTEAFF.

The chain links TRBV11-2 to TRBJ1-3, with D maybe TRBD1 (6 bases). The CDR3 spans 14 residues. V was cut by 6 bases and J by 4 bases, with 13 bases left in between. Per the germline V gene, CDR1 is SGHAT and CDR2 is FQNNGV. CDR3 coding DNA: TGTGCCAGCAGTATACAGGGCTCCGGAAACACCATATATTTT. This sequence encodes CASSIQGSGNTIYF.

The genes are TRBV2 and TRBJ1-5; TRBD1 aligns across 10 bases. The CDR3 contains 18 residues. Germline values: CDR1 SNHLY, CDR2 FYNNEI. Germline trimming cut 7 bases from V and 0 bases from J; bases unmatched to any gene: 12. The DNA for the CDR3 is TGTGCCAGCATCCTCGGGACAGGGGCTGTTTATAGCAATCAGCCCCAGCATTTT. This translates into CASILGTGAVYSNQPQHF.

The chain has TRBV27 and TRBJ2-3, with 7 positions matching TRBD1. The CDR3 sequence is 12 residues long. In germline, CDR1 is MNHEY, CDR2 SMNVEV (reference sequence). Trimming at V came to 5 bases and at J to 6 bases, leaving 2 bases not matched to a gene. The DNA for the CDR3 is TGTGCCAGCAGTAGCAGGGGGGATACGCAGTATTTT. Encoded protein: CASSSRGDTQYF.

The chain joins TRBV29-1 to TRBJ1-2; 8 bases fit TRBD1. Germline CDR1 reads SQVTM; CDR2 reads ANQGSEA. This CDR3 has 15 amino acids. Trimming cost V 4 bases and J 0 bases; bases outside gene matches: 7. The CDR3 DNA reads TGCAGCGTTGGTGGCAGGGGGCACTCTAACTATGGCTACACCTTC. This sequence encodes CSVGGRGHSNYGYTF.

This rearrangement joins TRBV19 to TRBJ2-2, with 9 bases lining up with TRBD1. Germline V gene sequence: CDR1 LNHDA, CDR2 SQIVND (reference sequence). V lost 6 bases to trimming and J lost 7 bases; unmatched junction nucleotides: 15. The CDR3 runs to 17 residues. As DNA, the CDR3 is TGTGCCAGTAGGCGAGCCGGGACAGGGTCCCTCGGCGGGGAGCTGTTTTTT. It is translated as CASRRAGTGSLGGELFF.

The chain joins TRBV27 to TRBJ1-5, with a tentative D call TRBD1 (5 bases). Per the germline V gene, CDR1 is MNHEY and CDR2 is SMNVEV (reference sequence). The CDR3 extends over 13 amino acids. Trimming took 6 bases from V and 3 from J, leaving 9 bases between them. As DNA, the CDR3 is TGTGCCAGCAGCCCGGGACTCAATCAGCCCCAGCATTTT. This codes for CASSPGLNQPQHF.

The chain uses TRBV7-2 and TRBJ1-1; D is possibly TRBD1 (6 bases). V dropped 2 bases and J dropped 4 bases, with 11 bases sitting between them. Germline loops: CDR1 SGHTA, CDR2 FQGNSA. The CDR3 is 14 residues long. Here the CDR3 DNA reads TGTGCCAGCAGCTTATTCGACAGGTCCACTGAAGCTTTCTTT. Its translation: CASSLFDRSTEAFF.

This rearrangement joins TRBV10-3 to TRBJ1-3, with a tentative D call TRBD1 (6 bases). CDR1 is ENHRY and CDR2 is SYGVKD in the germline V gene. The CDR3 is 14 amino acids. V lost 8 bases, J lost 0 bases, and 11 bases lay in between. The CDR3 spells CAIARDISGNTIYF. The CDR3 bases are TGTGCCATCGCCCGGGACATCTCTGGAAACACCATATATTTT.

CDR3 residues: CASSQVYRGGRADTQYF. The CDR3 coding sequence is TGCGCCAGCAGCCAAGTGTACCGGGGGGGCCGGGCAGATACGCAGTATTTT. This chain uses TRBV4-3 with TRBJ2-3; 8 nucleotides line up with TRBD2. Germline-derived CDR1 and CDR2 are LGHNA and YSLEER. The CDR3 has 17 residues. V gave up 1 base and J gave up 4 bases; unmatched junction bases: 10.